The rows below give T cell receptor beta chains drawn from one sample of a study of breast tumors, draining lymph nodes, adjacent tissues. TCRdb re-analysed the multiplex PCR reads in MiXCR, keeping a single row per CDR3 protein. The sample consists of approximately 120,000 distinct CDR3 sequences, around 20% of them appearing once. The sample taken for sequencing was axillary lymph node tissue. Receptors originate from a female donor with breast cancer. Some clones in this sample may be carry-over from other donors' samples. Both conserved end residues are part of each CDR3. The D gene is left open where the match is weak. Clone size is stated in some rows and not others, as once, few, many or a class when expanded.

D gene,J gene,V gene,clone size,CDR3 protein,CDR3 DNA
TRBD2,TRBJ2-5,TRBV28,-,CASSPGTTLAEAQHF,TGTGCCAGCAGTCCCGGGACTACCTTAGCGGAGGCCCAGCACTTC
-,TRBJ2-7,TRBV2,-,CASGTSYEQYF,TGTGCCAGCGGGACGTCCTACGAGCAGTACTTC
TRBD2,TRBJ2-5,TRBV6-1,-,CASTTHGRLAGGIIETRYF,TGTGCCAGCACCACCCACGGTCGACTAGCGGGAGGAATAATCGAGACCCGGTACTTC
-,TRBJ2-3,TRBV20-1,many,CNARRAGGVQDTQYF,TGCAATGCTAGACGAGCGGGTGGAGTGCAGGATACGCAGTATTTT
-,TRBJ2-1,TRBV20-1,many,CSASGVSPNEQFF,TGCAGTGCTAGCGGAGTATCCCCCAATGAGCAGTTCTTC
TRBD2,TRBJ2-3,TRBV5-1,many,CASSSEAGAGTDTQYF,TGCGCCAGCAGCTCCGAAGCGGGAGCGGGCACAGATACGCAGTATTTT
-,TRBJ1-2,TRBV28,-,CASSQVGGARGYTF,TGTGCCAGCAGTCAGGTTGGGGGGGCGCGTGGCTACACCTTC
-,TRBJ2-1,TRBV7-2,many,CASSWRGTNNEQFF,TGTGCCAGCAGCTGGAGAGGGACCAACAATGAGCAGTTCTTC
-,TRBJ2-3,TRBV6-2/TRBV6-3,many,CASSYSGAELTDTQYF,TGTGCCAGCAGTTACTCGGGAGCGGAGCTGACAGATACGCAGTATTTT
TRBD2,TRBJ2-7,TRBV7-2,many,CASSLASAGGGEQYF,TGTGCCAGCAGCTTAGCCTCGGCGGGAGGGGGCGAGCAGTACTTC
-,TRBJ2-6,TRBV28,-,CASSPRLLGANVLTF,TGTGCCAGCAGTCCACGCCTTCTTGGGGCCAACGTCCTGACTTTC